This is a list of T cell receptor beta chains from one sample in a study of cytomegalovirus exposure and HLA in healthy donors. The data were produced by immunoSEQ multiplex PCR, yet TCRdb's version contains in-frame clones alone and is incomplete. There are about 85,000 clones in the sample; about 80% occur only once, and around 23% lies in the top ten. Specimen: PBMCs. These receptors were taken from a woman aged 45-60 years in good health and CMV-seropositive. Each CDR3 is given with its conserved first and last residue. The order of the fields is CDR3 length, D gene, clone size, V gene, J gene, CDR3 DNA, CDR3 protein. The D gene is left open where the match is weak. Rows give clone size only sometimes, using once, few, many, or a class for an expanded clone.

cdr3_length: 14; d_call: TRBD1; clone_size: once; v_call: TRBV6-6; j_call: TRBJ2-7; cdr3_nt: TGTGCCAGCAACCAAGGACAGGGGACCTACGAGCAGTACTTC; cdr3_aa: CASNQGQGTYEQYF
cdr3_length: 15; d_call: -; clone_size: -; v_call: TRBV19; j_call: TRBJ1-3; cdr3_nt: -; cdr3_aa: CASSILALSGNTIYF
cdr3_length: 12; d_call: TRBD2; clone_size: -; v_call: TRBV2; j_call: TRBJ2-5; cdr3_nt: TGTGCCAGCAACCTAGCGGGGGGGCCATTTTACTTC; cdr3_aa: CASNLAGGPFYF
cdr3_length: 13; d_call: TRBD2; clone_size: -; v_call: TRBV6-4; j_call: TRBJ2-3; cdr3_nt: TGTGCCAGCAGTACTAGCGGGTTAGATACGCAGTATTTT; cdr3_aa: CASSTSGLDTQYF
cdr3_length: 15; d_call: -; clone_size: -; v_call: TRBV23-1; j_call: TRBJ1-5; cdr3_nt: TGCGCCAGCAGTCAGGTTCCGGGAAGGCATCAGCCCCAGCATTTT; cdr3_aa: CASSQVPGRHQPQHF
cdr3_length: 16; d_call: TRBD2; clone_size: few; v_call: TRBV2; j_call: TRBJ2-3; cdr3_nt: TGTGCCAGCAGTGAAGCGCGGGGACTAGGGCGAGATACGCAGTATTTT; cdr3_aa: CASSEARGLGRDTQYF
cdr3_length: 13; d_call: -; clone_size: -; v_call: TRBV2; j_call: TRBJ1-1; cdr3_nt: TGTGCCAGCAGTGAACAGGGTAACACTGAAGCTTTCTTT; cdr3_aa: CASSEQGNTEAFF
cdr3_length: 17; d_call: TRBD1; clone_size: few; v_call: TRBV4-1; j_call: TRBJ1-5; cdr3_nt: TGCGCCAGCAGCCAAGGTAGAGGACAGGGCTTGGATCAGCCCCAGCATTTT; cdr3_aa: CASSQGRGQGLDQPQHF
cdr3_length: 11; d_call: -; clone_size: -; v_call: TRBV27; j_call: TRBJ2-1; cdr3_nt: TGTGCCAGCAGTTCAAACAGGTATCGGTTCTTC; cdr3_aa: CASSSNRYRFF
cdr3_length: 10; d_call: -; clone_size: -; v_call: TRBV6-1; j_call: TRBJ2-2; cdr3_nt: TGTGCCAGCAGTCTTGGGGAGCTGTTTTTT; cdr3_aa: CASSLGELFF
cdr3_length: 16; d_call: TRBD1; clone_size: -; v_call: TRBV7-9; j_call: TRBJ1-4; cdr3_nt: TGTGCCAGCAGCCGAGACGGACAGGGGATCCGTGAAAAACTGTTTTTT; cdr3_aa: CASSRDGQGIREKLFF
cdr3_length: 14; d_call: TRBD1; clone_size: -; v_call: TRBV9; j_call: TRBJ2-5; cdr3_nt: TGTGCCAGCAGCACTACAGGGGGCAGGGAGACCCAGTACTTC; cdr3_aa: CASSTTGGRETQYF
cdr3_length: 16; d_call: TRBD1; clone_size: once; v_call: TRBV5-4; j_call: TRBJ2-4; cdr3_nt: TGTGCCAGCAGCCAAAGGGGAGGACAGGGTGGTAACATTCAGTACTTC; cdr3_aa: CASSQRGGQGGNIQYF
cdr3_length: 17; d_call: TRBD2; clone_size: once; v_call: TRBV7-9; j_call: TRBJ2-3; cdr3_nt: TGTGCCAGCAGCCTTCCGGGACTAGCGTATAGCACAGATACGCAGTATTTT; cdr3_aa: CASSLPGLAYSTDTQYF
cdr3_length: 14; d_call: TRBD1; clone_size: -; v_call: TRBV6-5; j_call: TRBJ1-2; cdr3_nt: TGTGCCAGCAGTGAAGGGCAGGGGGCCGATGGCTACACCTTC; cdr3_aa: CASSEGQGADGYTF
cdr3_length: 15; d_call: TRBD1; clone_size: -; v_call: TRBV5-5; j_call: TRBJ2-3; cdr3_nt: TGTGCCAGCAGCTTGGGCGACAGGGTTTGGGGAACGCAGTATTTT; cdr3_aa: CASSLGDRVWGTQYF
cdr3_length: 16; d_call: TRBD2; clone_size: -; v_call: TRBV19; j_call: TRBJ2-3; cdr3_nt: TGTGCCAGTATGGAGGGCGGGAGGCCCAGCACAGATACGCAGTATTTT; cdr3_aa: CASMEGGRPSTDTQYF
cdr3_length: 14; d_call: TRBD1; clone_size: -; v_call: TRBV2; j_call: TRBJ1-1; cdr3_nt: TGTGCCAGCAGTGAGGACAGGGTCAGTCCTCGAGCTTTCTTT; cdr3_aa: CASSEDRVSPRAFF
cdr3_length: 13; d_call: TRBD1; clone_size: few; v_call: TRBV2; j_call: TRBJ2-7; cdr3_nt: TGTGCCGTGACAGGGACGGACTCCTACGAGCAGTACTTC; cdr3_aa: CAVTGTDSYEQYF
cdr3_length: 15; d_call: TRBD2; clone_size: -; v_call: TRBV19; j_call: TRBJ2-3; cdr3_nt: TGTGCCAGTAGGGGACTAGCGGGAGACATAGATACGCAGTATTTT; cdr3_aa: CASRGLAGDIDTQYF
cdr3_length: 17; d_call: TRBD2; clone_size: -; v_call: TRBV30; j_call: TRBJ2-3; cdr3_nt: TGTGCCTGGAGTTCCGGGACTAGCGGGCGAGCGCCCGATACGCAGTATTTT; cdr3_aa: CAWSSGTSGRAPDTQYF
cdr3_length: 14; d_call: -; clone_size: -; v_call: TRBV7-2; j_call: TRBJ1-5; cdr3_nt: TGTGCCAGCAGCTTTCAGGGGAGTATCCAGCCCCAGCATTTT; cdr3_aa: CASSFQGSIQPQHF
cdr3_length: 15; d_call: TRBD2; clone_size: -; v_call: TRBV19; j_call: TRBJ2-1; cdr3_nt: TGTGCCAGTACGGGCGGGAGTAGCGCCTACAATGAGCAGTTCTTC; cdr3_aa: CASTGGSSAYNEQFF
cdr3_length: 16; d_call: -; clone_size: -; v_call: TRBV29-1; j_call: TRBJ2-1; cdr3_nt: TGCAGCGTTGAAGATCGGGGTCGAGGGACTGATAATGAGCAGTTCTTC; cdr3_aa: CSVEDRGRGTDNEQFF
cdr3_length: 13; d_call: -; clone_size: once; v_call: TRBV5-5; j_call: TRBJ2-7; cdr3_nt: TGTGCCAGCAGACAGGGGGGGACCTACGAGCAGTACTTC; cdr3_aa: CASRQGGTYEQYF
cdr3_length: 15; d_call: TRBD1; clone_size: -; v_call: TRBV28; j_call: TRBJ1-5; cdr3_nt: TGTGCCAGCAGGGGACAGGGCTCCTTTGGAGGGCCCCAGCATTTT; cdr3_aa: CASRGQGSFGGPQHF
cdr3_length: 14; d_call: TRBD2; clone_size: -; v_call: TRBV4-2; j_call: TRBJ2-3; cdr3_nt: TGTGCCAGCGGGACTAGTTTTCCCCTTGATACGCAGTATTTT; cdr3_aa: CASGTSFPLDTQYF
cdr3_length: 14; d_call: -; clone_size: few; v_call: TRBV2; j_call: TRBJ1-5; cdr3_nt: TGTGCCAGCAGGCCCGACAGAGGCAATCAGCCCCAGCATTTT; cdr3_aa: CASRPDRGNQPQHF
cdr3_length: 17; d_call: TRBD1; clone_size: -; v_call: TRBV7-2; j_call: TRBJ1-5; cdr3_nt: TGTGCCAGCAGCTTAGAGGAGGGACAGGGGGCTTCTCAGCCCCAGCATTTT; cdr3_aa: CASSLEEGQGASQPQHF
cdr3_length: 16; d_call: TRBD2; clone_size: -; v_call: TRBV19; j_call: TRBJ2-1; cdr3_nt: TGTGCCAGTAGTATAGCCCCCGGGAGGACCTACAATGAGCAGTTCTTC; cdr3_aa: CASSIAPGRTYNEQFF
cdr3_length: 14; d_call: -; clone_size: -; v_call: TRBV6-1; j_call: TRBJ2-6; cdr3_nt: TGTGCCATCAGACTGGAGGCGGGCTCCAACGTCCTGACTTTC; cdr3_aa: CAIRLEAGSNVLTF
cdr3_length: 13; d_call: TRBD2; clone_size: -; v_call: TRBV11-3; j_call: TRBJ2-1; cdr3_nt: TGTGCCAGCAGCTCTACTAGCGGGGTGATACAGTTCTTC; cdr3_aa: CASSSTSGVIQFF
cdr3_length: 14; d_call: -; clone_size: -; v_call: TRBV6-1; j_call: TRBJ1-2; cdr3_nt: TGTGCCAGCAGGGGACTAACAGATAACTATGGCTACACCTTC; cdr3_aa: CASRGLTDNYGYTF
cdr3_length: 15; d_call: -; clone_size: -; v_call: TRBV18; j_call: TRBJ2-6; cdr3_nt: TGTGCCAGCTCACCTGTGGGCACTGGGGCCAACGTCCTGACTTTC; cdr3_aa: CASSPVGTGANVLTF
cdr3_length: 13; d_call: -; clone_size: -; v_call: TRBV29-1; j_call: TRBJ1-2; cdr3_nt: TGCAGCGCCGAGAAAATGGGGGCAGGGGGCTACACCTTC; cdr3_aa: CSAEKMGAGGYTF
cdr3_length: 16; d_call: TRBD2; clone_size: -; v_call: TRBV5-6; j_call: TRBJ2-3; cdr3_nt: TGTGCCAGCAGCCCAAGACTAGCGGGGAGCACAGATACGCAGTATTTT; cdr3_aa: CASSPRLAGSTDTQYF
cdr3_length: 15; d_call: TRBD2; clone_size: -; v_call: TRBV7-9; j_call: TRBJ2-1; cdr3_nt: TGTGCCAGCAGCTTGGCTAGCGGGGATTACAATGAGCAGTTCTTC; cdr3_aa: CASSLASGDYNEQFF
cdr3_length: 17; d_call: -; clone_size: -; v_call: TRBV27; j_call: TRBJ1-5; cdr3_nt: TGTGCCAGCAGTTTTATAGGACGGGAGGGGTTGAATCAGCCCCAGCATTTT; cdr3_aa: CASSFIGREGLNQPQHF
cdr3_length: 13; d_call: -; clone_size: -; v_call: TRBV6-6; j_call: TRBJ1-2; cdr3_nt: TGTGCCAGCAGTTATGGGGGGGACTATGGCTACACCTTC; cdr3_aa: CASSYGGDYGYTF
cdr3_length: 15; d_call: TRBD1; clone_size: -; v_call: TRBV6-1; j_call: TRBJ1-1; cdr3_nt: TGTGCCAGCAGCGGGACAGGGGGCCCGAACACTGAAGCTTTCTTT; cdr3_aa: CASSGTGGPNTEAFF
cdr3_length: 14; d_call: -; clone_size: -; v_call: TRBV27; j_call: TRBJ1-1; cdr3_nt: TGTGCCAGCAGCCGACGGGGAATCGGGACTGAAGCTTTCTTT; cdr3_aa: CASSRRGIGTEAFF
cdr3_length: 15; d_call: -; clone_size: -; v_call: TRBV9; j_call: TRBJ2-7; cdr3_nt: TGTGCCAGCAGCGTAGGAGAGGGAGACTACTACGAGCAGTACTTC; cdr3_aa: CASSVGEGDYYEQYF
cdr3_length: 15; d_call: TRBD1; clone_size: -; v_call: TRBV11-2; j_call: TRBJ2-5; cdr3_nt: TGTGCCAGCAGCTGGTTCGGGACAGATAAAGAGACCCAGTACTTC; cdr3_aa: CASSWFGTDKETQYF
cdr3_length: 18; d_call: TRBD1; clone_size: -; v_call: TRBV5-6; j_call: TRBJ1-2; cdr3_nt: TGTGCCAGCACCATACCCATGACAGGGGGCCTCGGTAACTATGGCTACACCTTC; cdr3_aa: CASTIPMTGGLGNYGYTF
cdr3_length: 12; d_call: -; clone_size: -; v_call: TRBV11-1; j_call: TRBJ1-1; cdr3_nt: TGTGCCAGCAGCTCATTCGACAATCAAGCTTTCTTT; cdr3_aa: CASSSFDNQAFF
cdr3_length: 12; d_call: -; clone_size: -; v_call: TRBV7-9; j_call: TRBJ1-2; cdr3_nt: TGTTCCAGCAGCTTAACCACTATAGGCTACACCTTC; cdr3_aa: CSSSLTTIGYTF
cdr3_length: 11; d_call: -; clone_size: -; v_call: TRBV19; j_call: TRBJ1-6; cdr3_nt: TGTGCCAGTAGTATCGGGGTTCCCCTCCACTTT; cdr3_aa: CASSIGVPLHF
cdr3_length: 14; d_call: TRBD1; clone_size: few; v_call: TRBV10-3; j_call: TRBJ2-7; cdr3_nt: TGTGCCATCTCAAAGGGACAGGGGGCCCACGAGCAGTACTTC; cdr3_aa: CAISKGQGAHEQYF
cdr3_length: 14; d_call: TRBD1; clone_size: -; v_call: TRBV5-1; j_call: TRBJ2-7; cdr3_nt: TGCGCCAGCGGCCCGACAGGGGAATCTTACGAGCAGTACTTC; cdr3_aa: CASGPTGESYEQYF
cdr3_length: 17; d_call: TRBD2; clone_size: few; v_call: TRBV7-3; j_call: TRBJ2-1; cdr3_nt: TGTGCCAGCAGCTCGGGACTAGCGGGCTACCCCTACAATGAGCAGTTCTTC; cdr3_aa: CASSSGLAGYPYNEQFF
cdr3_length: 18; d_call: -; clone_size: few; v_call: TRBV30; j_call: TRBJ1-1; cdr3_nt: TGTGCCTGGCGCTCCTACAGGGCCAGCCTACAAATGAACACTGAAGCTTTCTTT; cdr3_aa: CAWRSYRASLQMNTEAFF
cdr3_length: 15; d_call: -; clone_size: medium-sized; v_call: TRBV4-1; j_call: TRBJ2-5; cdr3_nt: TGCGCCAGCAGCCCCGAGGACAGTCCTAGAGAGACCCAGTACTTC; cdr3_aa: CASSPEDSPRETQYF